The 30 T cell receptor beta chains presented below share a single source sample, sequenced in a study of control samples from healthy donors and cancer patients. TCRdb keeps only in-frame clones here, not all; method: immunoSEQ multiplex PCR. The table records some 130,000 clones, about 95% of them present only once. Material: blood. These receptors were taken from a man younger than 40 in good health.

The chain couples TRBV5-1 to TRBJ1-4; TRBD1 matches 9 bases. The length of the CDR3 is 16 residues. Germline V lookup: CDR1 SGHRS, CDR2 YFSETQ. J was trimmed by 2 bases and V by 1 base; bases with no gene match: 3. CDR3 in amino acids: CASSLPGTGTNEKLFF. CDR3 DNA: TGCGCCAGCAGCTTGCCCGGGACAGGGACTAATGAAAAACTGTTTTTT.

The genes are TRBV15 and TRBJ1-5; D ambiguous. From germline, CDR1 is LNHNV and CDR2 YYDKDF (reference sequence). V was trimmed by 5 bases and J by 2 bases, leaving 10 bases between them. The CDR3 contains 14 residues. The chain's CDR3 is CATSGEEGNQPQHF. As DNA, the CDR3 is TGTGCCACCAGCGGTGAGGAGGGCAATCAGCCCCAGCATTTT.

This rearrangement joins TRBV27 to TRBJ1-2, with a possible D match to TRBD1 (5 bases). This CDR3 has 12 amino acids. Germline V gene lookup returns CDR1 MNHEY and CDR2 SMNVEV (reference sequence). Trimming took 8 bases from V and 4 from J, leaving 11 bases between them. CDR3 protein: CASYRSGYGYTF. Here the CDR3 DNA reads TGTGCCAGCTACAGGAGCGGCTATGGCTACACCTTC.

The chain couples TRBV5-1 to TRBJ2-7, with 10 bases matching TRBD1. This CDR3 is 15 amino acids long. V lost 0 bases, J lost 6 bases, and 6 bases stayed unmatched. Germline V gene sequence: CDR1 SGHRS, CDR2 YFSETQ. The CDR3 loop is CASSLAGQGWIEQYF. CDR3 in DNA: TGCGCCAGCAGCTTGGCGGGACAGGGGTGGATCGAGCAGTACTTC.

The chain uses TRBV5-1 and TRBJ2-4, with unresolved D. Germline assignment: CDR1 SGHRS and CDR2 YFSETQ. The V end lost 3 bases, the J end lost 3 bases, and 22 bases lay between the germline ends. The length of the CDR3 is 18 residues. The CDR3 reads CASSSNLQAPGDKNIQYF. In DNA, the CDR3 is TGCGCCAGCAGCTCAAACCTGCAGGCGCCGGGCGACAAAAACATTCAGTACTTC.

The chain is built from TRBV7-8 and TRBJ1-2; D might be TRBD1 (5 bases). The germline gives CDR1 SGHVS, CDR2 FQNEAQ. The CDR3 runs to 16 residues. The germline V and J ends were trimmed by 4 bases and 4 bases, with 19 bases remaining between them. The CDR3: CASSSLGGREVYGYTF. DNA of the CDR3: TGTGCCAGCAGCTCGCTTGGGGGACGGGAGGTCTATGGCTACACCTTC.

The chain recombines TRBV7-2 with TRBJ2-7; perhaps TRBD1 as D (5 bases). The CDR3 totals 11 residues. V was cut by 2 bases and J by 7 bases, with 6 bases left in between. The germline V gene has CDR1 SGHTA and CDR2 FQGNSA. The CDR3 spells CASSLRGEQYF. The CDR3 nucleotides are TGTGCCAGCAGCTTAAGGGGAGAGCAGTACTTC. The complete variable domain, with remaining parts taken from reference TRBV7-2 and TRBJ2-7, reads GAGVSQSPSNKVTEKGKDVELRCDPISGHTALYWYRQSLGQGLEFLIYFQGNSAPDKSGLPSDRFSAERTGGSVSTLTIQRTQQEDSAVYLCASSLRGEQYFGPGTRLTVT.

The chain has TRBV30 and TRBJ2-1; D unresolved. Germline loops: CDR1 GTSNPN, CDR2 SVGIG (reference sequence). Between the trimmed V and J ends, which lost 4 bases and 3 bases, there was a span of 7 bases. The CDR3 runs to 12 residues. The CDR3 protein is CAWKAVYNEQFF. As DNA, the CDR3 is TGTGCCTGGAAGGCGGTCTACAATGAGCAGTTCTTC.

V and J are TRBV7-3 and TRBJ1-6; no reliable D call. This CDR3 comprises 15 residues. V lost 2 bases to trimming and J lost 6 bases, with 11 bases between them. Germline V lookup: CDR1 SGHTA, CDR2 FQGTGA. The CDR3 spells CASSLSGFINSPLHF. The CDR3 nucleotides are TGTGCCAGCAGCTTATCGGGATTCATTAATTCACCCCTCCACTTT.

The chain joins TRBV3-1 (or the pseudogene TRBV3-2) to TRBJ1-4; the D is unclear. CDR3 length equals 15 residues. Germline CDR1 LGHDT, CDR2 YNNKEL (reference sequence). V lost 0 bases and J 4 bases, leaving 9 bases between the germline ends. CDR3: CASSQDPQDNEKLFF. CDR3 DNA sequence: TGTGCCAGCAGCCAAGACCCCCAGGATAATGAAAAACTGTTTTTT.

The genes are TRBV23-1 and TRBJ2-7; D call uncertain. TRBV23-1 carries the ORF label, with uncertain function. This CDR3 is 13 amino acids long. V was pared by 3 bases and J by 2 bases, with 8 bases between. CDR3 protein: CASSQNLAYEQYF. In DNA form, the CDR3 reads TGCGCCAGCAGTCAGAACCTCGCCTACGAGCAGTACTTC.

The rearrangement links TRBV2 to TRBJ2-3, with 12 bases aligning to TRBD2. Unmatched junction bases numbered 11, after V lost 3 bases and J lost 10 bases. The CDR3 has 16 residues. CDR1 and CDR2 (germline): SNHLY, FYNNEI. The CDR3 here is CASSDSSGGALVAQYF. CDR3 bases: TGTGCCAGCAGTGATTCTAGCGGGGGGGCTCTGGTGGCGCAGTATTTT.

The CDR3 loop reads CSVGDRGYEQYF. In DNA form, the CDR3 reads TGCAGCGTAGGGGACAGGGGTTACGAGCAGTACTTC. The chain recombines TRBV29-1 with TRBJ2-7; TRBD1 matches 10 bases. Per germline, CDR1 SQVTM and CDR2 ANQGSEA. Trimming took 6 bases from V and 4 from J; bases not matched to a gene: 3. The CDR3 loop spans 12 amino acids.

This chain links TRBV9 with TRBJ2-4, with unresolved D. The ends were cut back, 4 bases at V and 2 bases at J, with 10 bases in the middle. In germline, CDR1 is SGDLS, CDR2 YYNGEE. The CDR3 contains 14 residues. CDR3 protein: CASSPASTKNIQYF. DNA for the CDR3: TGTGCCAGCAGCCCAGCCAGCACCAAAAACATTCAGTACTTC. The variable domain in full, completed from reference TRBV9 and TRBJ2-4, reads DSGVTQTPKHLITATGQRVTLRCSPRSGDLSVYWYQQSLDQGLQFLIQYYNGEERAKGNILERFSAQQFPDLHSELNLSSLELGDSALYFCASSPASTKNIQYFGAGTRLSVL.

Details on this clone: The same CDR3 also results from other DNA sequences found in this sample. The chain links TRBV2 to TRBJ2-2, with TRBD1 matching 7 bases. The CDR3 covers 15 residues. The V segment lost 6 bases and the J segment 0 bases; nucleotides outside the gene matches: 4. Germline V gene sequence: CDR1 SNHLY, CDR2 FYNNEI. Here the CDR3 reads CASSSGTANTGELFF. In nucleotides, the CDR3 is TGTGCCAGCAGCTCCGGGACAGCGAACACCGGGGAGCTGTTTTTT.

J is TRBJ1-1 and V is TRBV28; D gene ambiguous. This CDR3 spans 15 amino acids. Germline assignment: CDR1 MDHEN and CDR2 SYDVKM. Trimming pared 3 bases from V and 1 base from J, leaving 12 bases between. The CDR3 sequence is CASSFSRYGNTEAFF. For the CDR3, the DNA is TGTGCCAGCAGTTTCTCCCGGTACGGGAACACTGAAGCTTTCTTT.

The chain has TRBV2 and TRBJ2-7; D not certain. Looked up from germline, CDR1 is SNHLY and CDR2 is FYNNEI. The CDR3 consists of 14 residues. Trimming left V 6 bases short and J 0 bases short, with 12 bases between. For the CDR3, the DNA is TGTGCCAGCAGATTCAGCACATTCTCCTACGAGCAGTACTTC. Its translation: CASRFSTFSYEQYF.

The chain is built from TRBV10-2 and TRBJ1-5; D gene unclear. CDR3 size: 14 residues. Germline values: CDR1 WSHSY, CDR2 SAAADI. The V gene lost 0 bases and the J gene lost 4 bases, with 7 bases spanning the gap. The CDR3 spells CASSESGQNQPQHF. As DNA, the CDR3 is TGCGCCAGCAGTGAGTCAGGGCAGAATCAGCCCCAGCATTTT.

This sequence joins TRBV7-2 and TRBJ1-1; 7 nucleotides match TRBD1. Trimming cost V 0 bases and J 6 bases; bases outside gene matches: 13. The germline V gene has CDR1 SGHTA and CDR2 FQGNSA. The CDR3 is made up of 17 amino acids. The chain's CDR3 is CASSLAAGTGVQAEAFF. The CDR3 coding sequence is TGTGCCAGCAGCTTAGCGGCGGGAACAGGGGTACAGGCTGAAGCTTTCTTT.

V and J are TRBV19 and TRBJ2-2, with 8 nucleotides matching TRBD1. Per the germline V gene, CDR1 is LNHDA and CDR2 is SQIVND (reference sequence). The CDR3 loop spans 15 amino acids. V was pared by 6 bases and J by 4 bases, with 7 bases of the junction left unmatched. CDR3 loop: CASSLDRGATGELFF. The CDR3, as DNA: TGTGCCAGTAGCCTCGACAGGGGCGCCACCGGGGAGCTGTTTTTT.

The rearrangement links TRBV10-3 to TRBJ1-3, with a tentative D call TRBD1 (5 bases). The germline gives CDR1 ENHRY, CDR2 SYGVKD. CDR3 length: 14 amino acids. V gave up 11 bases and J gave up 0 bases, with 14 bases separating them. Here the CDR3 reads CAAADRSSGNTIYF. The CDR3 DNA reads TGTGCCGCGGCCGACAGATCCTCTGGAAACACCATATATTTT.

CDR3 DNA: TGTGCCAGCAGCCGAGGACAGATACTCACAGATACGCAGTATTTT. It codes for CASSRGQILTDTQYF. The J gene is TRBJ2-3, the V gene TRBV7-9; a weak D match, TRBD1 (6 bases). The length of the CDR3 is 15 residues. The germline V gene encodes CDR1 SEHNR and CDR2 FQNEAQ (reference sequence). Trimming removed 5 bases from V and 2 bases from J, with 14 bases in between.

The chain recombines TRBV18 with TRBJ1-1, with 7 bases aligning to TRBD1. CDR3 size: 13 residues. Germline CDR1 KGHSH, CDR2 LQKENI. After removal of 2 bases from V and 4 bases from J, the junction contained 1 base not matched to a gene. CDR3 nucleotides: TGTGCCAGCTCACCAACAGGGGCCACTGAAGCTTTCTTT. Translated: CASSPTGATEAFF.

V is TRBV6-5 and J is TRBJ1-4, with TRBD1 as a possible D gene (6 bases). V was shortened by 4 bases and J by 8 bases, with 17 bases between the two germline ends. Germline V gives CDR1 MNHEY, CDR2 SVGAGI. The CDR3 loop spans 15 amino acids. For the CDR3, the DNA is TGTGCCAGCAGTTTCCAACAGGGCGGAGGGGAAAAACTGTTTTTT. The encoded protein is CASSFQQGGGEKLFF.

This clone was picked up a small number of times. The chain couples TRBV7-9 to TRBJ2-1; D ambiguous. Germline V gene sequence: CDR1 SEHNR, CDR2 FQNEAQ (reference sequence). The V and J ends lost 6 bases and 6 bases respectively, with 6 bases between them. The CDR3 loop spans 11 amino acids. Here the CDR3 reads CASSLTNEQFF. The CDR3 region has the DNA TGTGCCAGCAGTTTAACCAATGAGCAGTTCTTC.

The V call is TRBV6-5, the J call TRBJ1-5; possibly TRBD1 for D (6 bases). V lost 5 bases and J 3 bases, leaving 8 bases between the germline ends. This CDR3 is built from 13 residues. Germline CDR1 is MNHEY and CDR2 is SVGAGI. DNA of the CDR3: TGTGCCAGCAGTCGGACAGCCAATCAGCCCCAGCATTTT. This encodes CASSRTANQPQHF.

V is TRBV14 and J is TRBJ2-1, with D tentatively TRBD2 (5 bases). Deletions cut 4 bases from V and 6 bases from J, with 13 bases between. Looked up from germline, CDR1 is SGHDN and CDR2 is FVKESK. The CDR3 covers 14 residues. The CDR3 sequence is CASSLRAQSNEQFF. CDR3 coding DNA: TGTGCCAGCAGCCTGAGGGCCCAGAGCAATGAGCAGTTCTTC.

The J gene is TRBJ1-4, the V gene TRBV28, with D possibly TRBD1 on 5 matching bases. Germline V CDR1 and CDR2: MDHEN, SYDVKM. V lost 6 bases, J lost 3 bases, and 14 bases lay in between. The CDR3 sequence is 15 residues long. For the CDR3, the DNA is TGTGCCAGCAGCTCCCCCTGGGGGTCTAATGAAAAACTGTTTTTT. Its translation is CASSSPWGSNEKLFF. Filled out from reference TRBV28 and TRBJ1-4, the complete variable domain reads DVKVTQSSRYLVKRTGEKVFLECVQDMDHENMFWYRQDPGLGLRLIYFSYDVKMKEKGDIPEGYSVSREKKERFSLILESASTNQTSMYLCASSSPWGSNEKLFFGSGTQLSVL.

The J gene is TRBJ1-1, the V gene TRBV7-8; no clear D gene. This CDR3 has 11 amino acids. Germline V gene lookup returns CDR1 SGHVS and CDR2 FQNEAQ. V lost 5 bases, J lost 7 bases, and 8 bases lay in between. The CDR3 region is CASSLRYEAFF. CDR3 in DNA: TGTGCCAGCAGCCTGCGCTATGAAGCTTTCTTT.

The V and J genes are TRBV14 and TRBJ2-2; D tentatively reads TRBD1 or TRBD2 (6 bases each). In germline, CDR1 is SGHDN, CDR2 FVKESK. Trimming left V 0 bases short and J 3 bases short, with 17 bases between. The CDR3 is 18 amino acids. In DNA form, the CDR3 reads TGTGCCAGCAGCCAAGATCCCTGGGGGGCCCGAGACACCGGGGAGCTGTTTTTT. Amino acid sequence: CASSQDPWGARDTGELFF.